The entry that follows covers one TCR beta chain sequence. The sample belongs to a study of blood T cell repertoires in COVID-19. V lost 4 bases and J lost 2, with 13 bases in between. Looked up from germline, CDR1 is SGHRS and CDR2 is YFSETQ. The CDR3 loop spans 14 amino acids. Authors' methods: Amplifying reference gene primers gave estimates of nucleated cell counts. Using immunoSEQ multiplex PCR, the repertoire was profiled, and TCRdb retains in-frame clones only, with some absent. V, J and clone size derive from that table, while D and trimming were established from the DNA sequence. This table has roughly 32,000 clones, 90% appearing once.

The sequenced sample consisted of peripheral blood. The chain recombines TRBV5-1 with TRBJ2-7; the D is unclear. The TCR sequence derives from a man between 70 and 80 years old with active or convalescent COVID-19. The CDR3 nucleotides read TGCGCCAGCAGCGCCACTGCTGAGGCCTACGAGCAGTACTTC. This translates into CASSATAEAYEQYF.